These T cell receptor beta chains were read from a single sample in a study of early T cells in non-severe SARS-CoV-2 infection. Each CDR3 protein is one row after TCRdb ran MiXCR on the 5' RACE reads. The sample shows approximately 69,000 distinct CDR3 sequences, 12% of them seen only once. Sequencing was carried out using whole blood. All receptors come from an adult who was a healthcare worker with PCR-confirmed SARS-CoV-2 infection or an uninfected control (not recorded which). The CDR3 runs from the conserved cysteine through the conserved F or W. D genes are given only for firm matches. Only some rows state a clone size, as once, few, many or a class for expanded clones.

clone_size: few
d_call: -
v_call: TRBV5-1
j_call: TRBJ2-1
cdr3_nt: TGCGCCAGCAGCTTGGACAGAAACAATGAGCAGTTCTTC
cdr3_aa: CASSLDRNNEQFF

clone_size: many
d_call: TRBD1
v_call: TRBV7-9
j_call: TRBJ1-1
cdr3_nt: TGTGCCAGCAGGATCGGGACAGTGAACACTGAAGCTTTCTTT
cdr3_aa: CASRIGTVNTEAFF

clone_size: many
d_call: -
v_call: TRBV7-9
j_call: TRBJ2-2
cdr3_nt: TGTGCCGGACACCAGGTCCGGGCGAACACCGGGGAGCTGTTTTTT
cdr3_aa: CAGHQVRANTGELFF

clone_size: many
d_call: -
v_call: TRBV10-3
j_call: TRBJ2-7
cdr3_nt: TGTGCCATCAGTGGAGGGGCAGATTACGAGCAGTACTTC
cdr3_aa: CAISGGADYEQYF

clone_size: many
d_call: TRBD1
v_call: TRBV7-2
j_call: TRBJ1-2
cdr3_nt: TGTGCCAGCAGCTTATTAGGGGGCCGAGCTAACTATGGCTACACCTTC
cdr3_aa: CASSLLGGRANYGYTF

clone_size: -
d_call: TRBD1
v_call: TRBV7-8
j_call: TRBJ2-7
cdr3_nt: TGTGCCAGCACCCGGACAGGGGGTTACGAGCAGTACTTC
cdr3_aa: CASTRTGGYEQYF

clone_size: many
d_call: TRBD2
v_call: TRBV18
j_call: TRBJ2-5
cdr3_nt: TGTGCCAGCTCACCGCTTAGCGGGAAAGAGACCCAGTACTTC
cdr3_aa: CASSPLSGKETQYF

clone_size: -
d_call: -
v_call: TRBV4-1
j_call: TRBJ2-5
cdr3_nt: TGCGCCAGCGGCCAAGATAGGGACTCAACCCGCCTACTCCAAGAGACCCAGTACTTC
cdr3_aa: CASGQDRDSTRLLQETQYF

clone_size: many
d_call: -
v_call: TRBV4-3
j_call: TRBJ2-7
cdr3_nt: TGCGCCAGCAGCCAAGATAGGGGCAGCTCCTACGAGCAGTACTTC
cdr3_aa: CASSQDRGSSYEQYF

clone_size: few
d_call: -
v_call: TRBV5-1
j_call: TRBJ2-2
cdr3_nt: TGCGCCAGCAGCAGGGCCCGGGATACGAACACCGGGGAGCTGTTTTTT
cdr3_aa: CASSRARDTNTGELFF

clone_size: many
d_call: TRBD2
v_call: TRBV5-1
j_call: TRBJ2-3
cdr3_nt: TGCGCCAGCAGCTCGGGACTAGCGGGGGCAATCCCTAGCACAGATACGCAGTATTTT
cdr3_aa: CASSSGLAGAIPSTDTQYF

clone_size: -
d_call: TRBD1
v_call: TRBV7-9
j_call: TRBJ1-2
cdr3_nt: TGTGCCAGCAGCTTATCGAGCGGGACAGGTGGCTACACCTTC
cdr3_aa: CASSLSSGTGGYTF

clone_size: many
d_call: -
v_call: TRBV10-2
j_call: TRBJ2-5
cdr3_nt: TGCGCCAGCTGGGGGACCGGTTTGCAACACCGCGAGCGAGAGACCCAGTACTTC
cdr3_aa: CASWGTGLQHRERETQYF

clone_size: many
d_call: TRBD2
v_call: TRBV6-5
j_call: TRBJ2-1
cdr3_nt: TGTGCCAGCCGCCGTACGAACCTAGCGGATGAGCAGTTCTTC
cdr3_aa: CASRRTNLADEQFF

clone_size: -
d_call: -
v_call: TRBV2
j_call: TRBJ1-4
cdr3_nt: TGTGCCAGCAGTGAATTCGATGAAAAACTGTTTTTT
cdr3_aa: CASSEFDEKLFF

clone_size: -
d_call: -
v_call: TRBV7-3
j_call: TRBJ1-2
cdr3_nt: TGTGCCAGCAGCTTGTTTTCAGGGGATGGTGGCTACACCTTC
cdr3_aa: CASSLFSGDGGYTF

clone_size: few
d_call: -
v_call: TRBV7-9
j_call: TRBJ1-4
cdr3_nt: TGTGCCAGCAGCTTCGGGACCGGAGGTGAAAAACTGTTTTTT
cdr3_aa: CASSFGTGGEKLFF

clone_size: many
d_call: -
v_call: TRBV7-3
j_call: TRBJ2-3
cdr3_nt: TGTGCCAGCAGCTTGTTGGGGGGTCCAGATACGCAGTATTTT
cdr3_aa: CASSLLGGPDTQYF

clone_size: -
d_call: -
v_call: TRBV7-2
j_call: TRBJ2-7
cdr3_nt: TGTGCCAGCAGCTTAGCAGCAGGGGGGGACGAGCAGTACTTC
cdr3_aa: CASSLAAGGDEQYF

clone_size: few
d_call: -
v_call: TRBV4-2
j_call: TRBJ1-2
cdr3_nt: TGTGCCAGCAGCCCTTACCGGGAGCGGGGCTACACCTTC
cdr3_aa: CASSPYRERGYTF

clone_size: -
d_call: TRBD1
v_call: TRBV6-5
j_call: TRBJ1-1
cdr3_nt: TGTGCCAGCAGTGATACCGGGACAGGGTACGCTTTCTTT
cdr3_aa: CASSDTGTGYAFF

clone_size: many
d_call: TRBD1
v_call: TRBV11-2
j_call: TRBJ2-7
cdr3_nt: TGTGCCAGCAGCGAGTCAGGGACAGAAAGCTACGAGCAGTACTTC
cdr3_aa: CASSESGTESYEQYF

clone_size: -
d_call: -
v_call: TRBV7-2
j_call: TRBJ2-4
cdr3_nt: TGTGCCAGCAGCCTTCAGGGGGGGAACAAAAACATTCAGTACTTC
cdr3_aa: CASSLQGGNKNIQYF

clone_size: -
d_call: TRBD1
v_call: TRBV27
j_call: TRBJ1-6
cdr3_nt: TGTGCCAGCAGTAGGGGACAGGGGGCTTCACCCCTCCACTTT
cdr3_aa: CASSRGQGASPLHF

clone_size: -
d_call: -
v_call: TRBV7-2
j_call: TRBJ1-1
cdr3_nt: TGTGCCAGCAGCTTCCGGGTCCTTTTGAACACTGAAGCTTTCTTT
cdr3_aa: CASSFRVLLNTEAFF

clone_size: many
d_call: -
v_call: TRBV21-1
j_call: TRBJ2-5
cdr3_nt: TGTGCCAGCAGCAAATGGAATGGGAGTTGGGAGACCCAGTACTTC
cdr3_aa: CASSKWNGSWETQYF

clone_size: -
d_call: -
v_call: TRBV5-4
j_call: TRBJ2-7
cdr3_nt: TGTGCCAGCAGCTTTCCCGCCGCCCCCTACGAGCAGTACTTC
cdr3_aa: CASSFPAAPYEQYF

clone_size: many
d_call: -
v_call: TRBV18
j_call: TRBJ2-1
cdr3_nt: TGTGCCAGCTCACCATATGCCAATGAGCAGTTCTTC
cdr3_aa: CASSPYANEQFF

clone_size: -
d_call: -
v_call: TRBV27
j_call: TRBJ2-1
cdr3_nt: TGTGCCACCCTCCCTCGCGGGGTACGGAATGAGCAGTTCTTC
cdr3_aa: CATLPRGVRNEQFF

clone_size: many
d_call: TRBD2
v_call: TRBV29-1
j_call: TRBJ2-1
cdr3_nt: TGCAGCGTTGAAGGGGCGGGAGGGCCCTCCTACAATGAGCAGTTCTTC
cdr3_aa: CSVEGAGGPSYNEQFF

clone_size: few
d_call: -
v_call: TRBV27
j_call: TRBJ2-3
cdr3_nt: TGTGCCAGCAGCCTCGGGCCAGATACGCAGTATTTT
cdr3_aa: CASSLGPDTQYF

clone_size: -
d_call: -
v_call: TRBV5-6
j_call: TRBJ2-1
cdr3_nt: TGTGCCAGCAGCTCCCCTAGCGAAGGCGATGAGCAGTTCTTC
cdr3_aa: CASSSPSEGDEQFF

clone_size: many
d_call: -
v_call: TRBV7-2
j_call: TRBJ2-7
cdr3_nt: TGTGCCAGCAGCTTAAGGGTAGGGGCCTCCTACGAGCAGTACTTC
cdr3_aa: CASSLRVGASYEQYF

clone_size: -
d_call: -
v_call: TRBV2
j_call: TRBJ1-2
cdr3_nt: TGTGCCAGCAGTGAAGACAGGGCGGGCTACACCTTC
cdr3_aa: CASSEDRAGYTF

clone_size: many
d_call: -
v_call: TRBV5-6
j_call: TRBJ1-1
cdr3_nt: TGTGCCAGCAGCTCGGGACGCCTCCTGAACACTGAAGCTTTCTTT
cdr3_aa: CASSSGRLLNTEAFF

clone_size: few
d_call: -
v_call: TRBV6-1
j_call: TRBJ1-3
cdr3_nt: TGTGCCAGCAGGGTGTATGGAAACACCATATATTTT
cdr3_aa: CASRVYGNTIYF

clone_size: -
d_call: -
v_call: TRBV19
j_call: TRBJ2-2
cdr3_nt: TGTGCCAGTAGACGACAGGCTGACACCGGGGAGCTGTTTTTT
cdr3_aa: CASRRQADTGELFF

clone_size: many
d_call: TRBD2
v_call: TRBV20-1
j_call: TRBJ2-7
cdr3_nt: TGCAGTGCAACCTCCCAACTAGCGGGAGGGACCTACGAGCAGTACTTC
cdr3_aa: CSATSQLAGGTYEQYF

clone_size: few
d_call: -
v_call: TRBV6-2/TRBV6-3
j_call: TRBJ2-7
cdr3_nt: TGTGCCAGCAGAACCTTAGGGGCCGAGCAGTACTTC
cdr3_aa: CASRTLGAEQYF

clone_size: -
d_call: TRBD1
v_call: TRBV7-8
j_call: TRBJ1-2
cdr3_nt: TGTGCCAGCAGCTTCGACAGGGGGAATGGCTACACCTTC
cdr3_aa: CASSFDRGNGYTF

clone_size: few
d_call: -
v_call: TRBV2
j_call: TRBJ1-5
cdr3_nt: TGTGCCAGCAGGGGGAACAGGGAAAATCAGCCCCAGCATTTT
cdr3_aa: CASRGNRENQPQHF

clone_size: few
d_call: -
v_call: TRBV20-1
j_call: TRBJ1-5
cdr3_nt: TGCAGTGCTGCCTTCGGGGGTAGCAATCAGCCCCAGCATTTT
cdr3_aa: CSAAFGGSNQPQHF

clone_size: few
d_call: -
v_call: TRBV29-1
j_call: TRBJ2-2
cdr3_nt: TGCAGCGTTGAAGATTTGGGACGGGTGAACACCGGGGAGCTGTTTTTT
cdr3_aa: CSVEDLGRVNTGELFF

clone_size: many
d_call: -
v_call: TRBV6-1
j_call: TRBJ1-2
cdr3_nt: TGTGCCAGCAGTGACGGGGCCAGGGGTGGCTACACCTTC
cdr3_aa: CASSDGARGGYTF

clone_size: many
d_call: -
v_call: TRBV6-5
j_call: TRBJ2-3
cdr3_nt: TGTGCCAGCAGTTATGGGATTGGCACAGATACGCAGTATTTT
cdr3_aa: CASSYGIGTDTQYF

clone_size: few
d_call: TRBD1
v_call: TRBV7-6
j_call: TRBJ2-7
cdr3_nt: TGTGCCAGCAGCTTAGCTCCGGGACAGCCCTACGAGCAGTACTTC
cdr3_aa: CASSLAPGQPYEQYF

clone_size: few
d_call: TRBD2
v_call: TRBV20-1
j_call: TRBJ2-1
cdr3_nt: TGCAGTGCTAGACCTAGCGGGAGGGCCTACAATGAGCAGTTCTTC
cdr3_aa: CSARPSGRAYNEQFF

clone_size: -
d_call: -
v_call: TRBV12-3/TRBV12-4
j_call: TRBJ1-5
cdr3_nt: TGTGCCAGCAGTTTCTACCCTGCCGGGATACAGGGCAATCAGCCCCAGCATTTT
cdr3_aa: CASSFYPAGIQGNQPQHF

clone_size: many
d_call: -
v_call: TRBV7-2
j_call: TRBJ1-5
cdr3_nt: TGTGCCAGCAGCCTATATGACCAGCCCCAGCATTTT
cdr3_aa: CASSLYDQPQHF

clone_size: many
d_call: -
v_call: TRBV6-5
j_call: TRBJ1-5
cdr3_nt: TGTGCCAGCAAGGCAACCCAAGGGAGCAATCAGCCCCAGCATTTT
cdr3_aa: CASKATQGSNQPQHF